Listed here is a single T cell receptor beta chain. What it recognizes is unknown. This record comes from a study of T cell responses to AZD1222 COVID-19 vaccine. Study-level findings and limits: Clonal diversity was possibly underestimated; the donors were predominantly white British and more often female. Spike-specific TCR breadth rose after two AZD1222 doses, and depth rose as well.

CDR1 is MDHEN and CDR2 is SYDVKM in the germline V gene. This CDR3 is 14 amino acids long. Trimming removed 5 bases from V and 4 bases from J, with 14 bases in between. Only in-frame clones appear in the TCRdb table, and some are missing; sequencing was by immunoSEQ multiplex PCR. The table records some 170,000 clones, around 87% of them present only once. This chain joins TRBV28 and TRBJ1-2, with D possibly matching TRBD1 (6 bases). Specimen: peripheral blood, collected 28 days after the second AZD1222 dose. The origin of this receptor is an adult who received the AZD1222 COVID-19 vaccine. DNA for the CDR3: TGTGCCAGCAGTCGTACAGGGAATTCCTATGGCTACACCTTC. Translation: CASSRTGNSYGYTF.